This entry lists 20 T cell receptor beta chains sequenced from one sample in a study of cytomegalovirus exposure and HLA in healthy donors. The PCR contained 60 Vbeta and 13 Jbeta primers. The table came from immunoSEQ multiplex PCR; TCRdb's copy has only in-frame clones and leaves some out. Here the sample spans about 140,000 clones, 79% being singletons. The sequenced sample consisted of PBMCs. The receptors were sampled from a man aged 35 to 55 in good health and CMV-seropositive.

Points on this clone: The germline gene is not matched at one end of the junction; a read error may be the cause. The identical CDR3 is also encoded by other nucleotide sequences in the sample. V is TRBV30 and J is TRBJ1-1, with D possibly matching TRBD1 (6 bases). The CDR3 totals 13 residues. Germline loops: CDR1 GTSNPN, CDR2 SVGIG (reference sequence). The CDR3 bases are TGTGCCTGGAGCAGGGGTCGGGACACTGAAGCCTTCTTT. Its protein product is CAWSRGRDTEAFF. Complete variable domain (other parts from reference TRBV30 and TRBJ1-1): SQTIHQWPATLVQPVGSPLSLECTVEGTSNPNLYWYRQAAGRGLQLLFYSVGIGQISSEVPQNLSASRPQDRQFILSSKKLLLSDSGFYLCAWSRGRDTEAFFGQGTRLTVV.

This chain joins TRBV2 and TRBJ2-5; 10 bases fit TRBD2. This CDR3 is 15 amino acids long. Germline CDR1 reads SNHLY; CDR2 reads FYNNEI. V dropped 5 bases and J dropped 1; count of bases not matched to a gene: 4. CDR3 coding DNA: TGTGCCAGCAGTACTAGCGGGGACTTCCAAGAGACCCAGTACTTC. This sequence encodes CASSTSGDFQETQYF.

The rearrangement joins TRBV9 to TRBJ2-7; 11 bases are shared with TRBD2. Germline loops: CDR1 SGDLS, CDR2 YYNGEE. V was pared by 3 bases and J by 0 bases, with 5 bases of the junction left unmatched. The CDR3 extends over 16 amino acids. CDR3 residues: CASSGTGTSGSYEQYF. CDR3 in DNA: TGTGCCAGCAGCGGAACCGGGACTAGCGGCTCCTACGAGCAGTACTTC.

As for this clone: One end of the junction is discordant with germline, which a read error may explain. The gene calls are TRBV19 and TRBJ2-5; 7 bases agree with TRBD1. Germline CDR1 reads LNHDA; CDR2 reads SQIVND (reference sequence). The length of the CDR3 is 14 residues. CDR3 amino acids: CASSVDRVQETQYF. As DNA, the CDR3 is TGTGCCAGTAGTGTAGACAGGGTCCAAGAGACCCAGTACTTC. The full variable domain, in which reference TRBV19 and TRBJ2-5 provide the parts outside the CDR3, is DGGITQSPKYLFRKEGQNVTLSCEQNLNHDAMYWYRQDPGQGLRLIYYSQIVNDFQKGDIAEGYSVSREKKESFPLTVTSAQKNPTAFYLCASSVDRVQETQYFGPGTRLLVL.

The chain employs TRBV6-6 and TRBJ1-2; D gene ambiguous. Germline CDR1 and CDR2: MNHNY and SVGAGI (reference sequence). The CDR3 length is 13 residues. Trimming cost V 7 bases and J 8 bases, with 17 bases left between them. The DNA for the CDR3 is TGTGCCAGCATCCAGGAGGTTTTTGGGGGCTACACCTTC. Its protein is CASIQEVFGGYTF.

This rearrangement joins TRBV19 to TRBJ2-3; D is unresolved. The CDR3 loop spans 14 amino acids. V dropped 3 bases and J dropped 2 bases, with 9 bases sitting between them. Germline V gene sequence: CDR1 LNHDA, CDR2 SQIVND (reference sequence). CDR3 bases: TGTGCCAGTAGTATCGTTAGCTACACAGATACGCAGTATTTT. Amino acid sequence: CASSIVSYTDTQYF.

As for this clone: The junction departs from the called germline gene at one end, perhaps through a read error. V usage is TRBV5-1 and J usage is TRBJ2-1; D might be TRBD1 (7 bases). The CDR3 runs 15 residues. Germline assignment: CDR1 SGHRS and CDR2 YFSETQ. CDR3 in amino acids: CATARTGDSFNEQFF. CDR3 DNA: TGCGCCACCGCCAGAACAGGGGACTCCTTCAATGAGCAGTTCTTC.

The V gene is TRBV28, the J gene TRBJ1-2, with TRBD1 matching over 8 bases. The J segment lost 5 bases and the V segment lost 7 bases, leaving 6 bases of the junction unmatched. This CDR3 has 13 residues. The germline CDR1 and CDR2 sequences are MDHEN and SYDVKM. Written as DNA, the CDR3 is TGTGCCAGCAAGGCAGGGGGCCTTTATGGCTACACCTTC. Translation: CASKAGGLYGYTF.

V is TRBV5-4 and J is TRBJ2-7; 10 bases match TRBD2. From germline, CDR1 is SGHNT and CDR2 YYREEE (reference sequence). V was clipped by 4 bases and J by 3 bases; unmatched bases: 10. CDR3 size: 16 residues. For the CDR3, the DNA is TGTGCCAGCAGCGCCGGCGGTCTAGCGGGAGACTACGAGCAGTACTTC. Amino acids: CASSAGGLAGDYEQYF.

The V call is TRBV19, the J call TRBJ2-3; 11 bases align to TRBD2. The CDR3 spans 18 residues. V gave up 1 base and J gave up 0 bases; unmatched junction bases: 6. Germline values: CDR1 LNHDA, CDR2 SQIVND (reference sequence). The CDR3, as DNA: TGTGCCAGTAGTATAGCCGCTAGCGGGAGGTCAAGCACAGATACGCAGTATTTT. This translates into CASSIAASGRSSTDTQYF. Drawing the rest from reference TRBV19 and TRBJ2-3, the complete variable domain is DGGITQSPKYLFRKEGQNVTLSCEQNLNHDAMYWYRQDPGQGLRLIYYSQIVNDFQKGDIAEGYSVSREKKESFPLTVTSAQKNPTAFYLCASSIAASGRSSTDTQYFGPGTRLTVL.

The chain recombines TRBV4-1 with TRBJ2-7; TRBD2 matches at 12 bases. The germline gives CDR1 MGHRA, CDR2 YSYEKL. The V and J ends lost 5 bases and 3 bases, in that order; junction bases with no gene match: 5. This CDR3 has 15 residues. The DNA of the CDR3 is TGCGCCAGCAGCACGCGGACTAGCGGGAACTACGAGCAGTACTTC. Translated, it gives CASSTRTSGNYEQYF.

This rearrangement joins TRBV5-1 to TRBJ1-6, with D uncertain. The V and J ends lost 7 bases and 0 bases respectively, with 11 bases between them. Per the germline V gene, CDR1 is SGHRS and CDR2 is YFSETQ. The CDR3 length is 15 residues. CDR3 coding DNA: TGCGCCAGCGGCCGCTGGAGCTCCTATAATTCACCCCTCCACTTT. Its protein is CASGRWSSYNSPLHF.

V and J are TRBV7-8 and TRBJ2-2, with 7 bases fitting TRBD1. From germline, CDR1 is SGHVS and CDR2 FQNEAQ. The V and J ends lost 3 bases and 5 bases, in that order; junction bases with no gene match: 3. This CDR3 region has 14 residues. CDR3 DNA sequence: TGTGCCAGCAGCTTGACAGGGTGGACCGGGGAGCTGTTTTTT. Its protein is CASSLTGWTGELFF.

This chain joins TRBV7-2 and TRBJ2-2; D unclear. The CDR3 runs 13 residues. The V end was cut by 3 bases, the J end by 5 bases, with 7 bases between. The germline V gene encodes CDR1 SGHTA and CDR2 FQGNSA. The DNA of the CDR3 is TGTGCCAGCAGCTTCTACGGGACCGGGGAGCTGTTTTTT. Its translation is CASSFYGTGELFF. Together with reference TRBV7-2 and TRBJ2-2, the CDR3 gives the full variable domain: GAGVSQSPSNKVTEKGKDVELRCDPISGHTALYWYRQSLGQGLEFLIYFQGNSAPDKSGLPSDRFSAERTGGSVSTLTIQRTQQEDSAVYLCASSFYGTGELFFGEGSRLTVL.

The J gene is TRBJ2-1, the V gene TRBV9, with 11 bases identical to TRBD1. CDR1 and CDR2 (germline): SGDLS, YYNGEE. This CDR3 comprises 14 residues. The V gene end was trimmed by 2 bases and the J gene end by 7 bases; junction bases not matched to a gene: 2. For the CDR3, the DNA is TGTGCCAGCAGCGTCGGACAGGGGGCGAATGAGCAGTTCTTC. Translated: CASSVGQGANEQFF. Using reference TRBV9 and TRBJ2-1 for the parts outside the CDR3, the full variable domain is DSGVTQTPKHLITATGQRVTLRCSPRSGDLSVYWYQQSLDQGLQFLIQYYNGEERAKGNILERFSAQQFPDLHSELNLSSLELGDSALYFCASSVGQGANEQFFGPGTRLTVL.

The V gene is TRBV2, the J gene TRBJ1-1; weak D call: TRBD1 (5 bases). CDR1 SNHLY and CDR2 FYNNEI come from the germline V gene. The CDR3 is 13 amino acids. Trimming shortened V by 4 bases and J by 7 bases, and 13 bases separated the two germline ends. The CDR3 bases are TGTGCCAGCAGTGCAGGGCTGGCAGGTGAAGCTTTCTTT. Protein: CASSAGLAGEAFF. Variable domain in full (rest from reference TRBV2 and TRBJ1-1): EPEVTQTPSHQVTQMGQEVILRCVPISNHLYFYWYRQILGQKVEFLVSFYNNEISEKSEIFDDQFSVERPDGSNFTLKIRSTKLEDSAMYFCASSAGLAGEAFFGQGTRLTVV.

The chain is built from TRBV6-1 and TRBJ1-4; TRBD1 agrees at 7 bases. This CDR3 spans 15 amino acids. The junction had 11 bases not matched to a gene; V was cut back by 0 bases and J by 13 bases. CDR1 MNHNS and CDR2 SASEGT come from the germline V gene. DNA for the CDR3: TGTGCCAGCAGTGAAGCGGGCCACCGGGACAGTTTACTGTTTTTT. Amino acids: CASSEAGHRDSLLFF.

J is TRBJ1-2 and V is TRBV10-3, with 7 bases identical to TRBD1. V dropped 11 bases and J dropped 8; count of bases not matched to a gene: 11. Germline CDR1 is ENHRY and CDR2 is SYGVKD. This CDR3 spans 12 amino acids. The CDR3 region has the DNA TGTGCCTCGCAAGGGGACAGAGACGGCTACACCTTC. This encodes CASQGDRDGYTF.

J is TRBJ1-3 and V is TRBV7-9, with 7 bases matching TRBD1. The length of the CDR3 is 15 residues. Germline CDR1 reads SEHNR; CDR2 reads FQNEAQ (reference sequence). V lost 1 base to trimming and J lost 11 bases; unmatched junction nucleotides: 11. The CDR3 DNA reads as TGTGCCAGCAGCTTAGGGACAGGCGTTTCGGGCGCCATATATTTT. Translation: CASSLGTGVSGAIYF.

The chain is built from TRBV5-1 and TRBJ2-2, with a tentative D call TRBD1 (6 bases). Germline assignment: CDR1 SGHRS and CDR2 YFSETQ. V lost 4 bases and J lost 1, with 11 bases in between. The CDR3 is 15 amino acids. The CDR3 loop is CASSPGHLNTGELFF. CDR3 nucleotides: TGCGCCAGCAGCCCGGGACATTTGAACACCGGGGAGCTGTTTTTT.